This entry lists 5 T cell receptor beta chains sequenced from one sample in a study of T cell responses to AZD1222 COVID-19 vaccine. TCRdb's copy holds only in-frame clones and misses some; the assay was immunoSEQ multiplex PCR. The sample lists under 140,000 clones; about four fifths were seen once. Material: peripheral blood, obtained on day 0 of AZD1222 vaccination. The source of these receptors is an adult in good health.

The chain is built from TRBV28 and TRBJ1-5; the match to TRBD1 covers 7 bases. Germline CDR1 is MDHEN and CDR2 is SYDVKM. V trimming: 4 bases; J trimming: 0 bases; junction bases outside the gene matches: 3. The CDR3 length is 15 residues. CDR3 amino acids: CASSSTGYSNQPQHF. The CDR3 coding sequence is TGTGCCAGCAGTTCGACAGGGTATAGCAATCAGCCCCAGCATTTT.

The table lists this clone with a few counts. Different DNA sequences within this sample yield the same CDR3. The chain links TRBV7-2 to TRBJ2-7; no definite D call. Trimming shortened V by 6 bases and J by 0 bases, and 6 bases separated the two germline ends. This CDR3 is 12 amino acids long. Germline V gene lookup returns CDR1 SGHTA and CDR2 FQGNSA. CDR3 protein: CASSLSSYEQYF. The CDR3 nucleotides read TGTGCCAGCAGTTTGAGCTCCTACGAGCAGTACTTC.

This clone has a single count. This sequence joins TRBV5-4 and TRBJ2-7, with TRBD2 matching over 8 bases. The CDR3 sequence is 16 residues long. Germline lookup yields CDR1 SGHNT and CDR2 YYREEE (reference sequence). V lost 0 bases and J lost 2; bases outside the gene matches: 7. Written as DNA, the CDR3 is TGTGCCAGCAGCTTGGAGCGGGGGCGAGGAACCTACGAGCAGTACTTC. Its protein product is CASSLERGRGTYEQYF.

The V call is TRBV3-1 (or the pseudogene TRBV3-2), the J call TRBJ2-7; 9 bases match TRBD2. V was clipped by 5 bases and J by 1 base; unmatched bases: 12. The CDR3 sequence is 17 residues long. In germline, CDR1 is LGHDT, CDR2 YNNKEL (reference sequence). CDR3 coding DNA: TGTGCCAGCAGCAGAAGCTTATATAGCGGGAGTTCCTACGAGCAGTACTTC. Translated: CASSRSLYSGSSYEQYF.

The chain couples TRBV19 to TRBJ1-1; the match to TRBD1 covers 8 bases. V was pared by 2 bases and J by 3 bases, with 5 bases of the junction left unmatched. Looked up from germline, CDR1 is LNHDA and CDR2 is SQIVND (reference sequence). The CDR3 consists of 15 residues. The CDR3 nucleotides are TGTGCCAGTAGTATAACAGGGGGGACTTACACTGAAGCTTTCTTT. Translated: CASSITGGTYTEAFF.